The 5 T cell receptor beta chains listed next were all sequenced from one sample in a study of response to subunit inactivated influenza vaccine. Each CDR3 protein is one row after TCRdb ran MiXCR on the RT-PCR reads. The repertoire includes 530,000 or so distinct CDR3 sequences, 10% to 15% of them detected once, and around 9.6% sits in the top ten. The source was PBMCs from blood, collected on the day of vaccination. Every receptor here comes from a man aged 45-65 years who received an inactivated influenza vaccine.

This sequence joins TRBV7-2 and TRBJ1-3; D gene ambiguous. This CDR3 spans 15 amino acids. CDR1 and CDR2 from the germline V gene are SGHTA and FQGNSA. The V end lost 0 bases, the J end lost 0 bases, and 6 bases lay between the germline ends. CDR3 sequence: CASSLAPGSGNTIYF. The CDR3 DNA reads as TGTGCCAGCAGCTTAGCTCCGGGCTCTGGAAACACCATATATTTT.

V is TRBV7-3 and J is TRBJ2-1, with D hard to call. V shed 5 bases and J shed 9 bases, with 14 bases lying between them. Germline values: CDR1 SGHTA, CDR2 FQGTGA. The CDR3 extends over 13 amino acids. The DNA for the CDR3 is TGTGCCAGCAGCCCGGTCGGGCCAGGTGAGCAGTTCTTC. Residues: CASSPVGPGEQFF.

V gene TRBV6-5 combines with J gene TRBJ2-3, with 10 nucleotides matching TRBD2. Germline CDR1 reads MNHEY; CDR2 reads SVGAGI. There are 15 residues in the CDR3. The ends lost 8 bases at V and 2 bases at J; junction bases unmatched: 7. Here the CDR3 reads CASQGLASITDTQYF. CDR3 coding DNA: TGTGCCAGCCAGGGACTAGCGAGTATCACAGATACGCAGTATTTT.

This rearrangement joins TRBV3-1 to TRBJ1-6, with 9 bases aligning to TRBD1. Germline CDR1 LGHDT, CDR2 YNNKEL (reference sequence). V lost 0 bases, J lost 7 bases, and 4 bases stayed unmatched. The CDR3 has 16 residues. The CDR3 DNA is TGTGCCAGCAGCCAAGAGACCGGGACAGGGAATTCACCCCTCCACTTT. Its translation: CASSQETGTGNSPLHF. Filled out from reference TRBV3-1 and TRBJ1-6, the complete variable domain reads DTAVSQTPKYLVTQMGNDKSIKCEQNLGHDTMYWYKQDSKKFLKIMFSYNNKELIINETVPNRFSPKSPDKAHLNLHINSLELGDSAVYFCASSQETGTGNSPLHFGNGTRLTVT.

The rearrangement joins TRBV14 to TRBJ2-2; D possibly corresponds to TRBD1 (6 bases). Germline lookup yields CDR1 SGHDN and CDR2 FVKESK. The CDR3 spans 15 residues. V lost 3 bases and J lost 6, with 14 bases in between. CDR3 sequence (DNA): TGTGCCAGCAGCCACCGGGACCCAGGGGCCGGGGAGCTGTTTTTT. Amino acid sequence: CASSHRDPGAGELFF.